The present entry profiles one T cell receptor (beta chain) with its context. The antigen remains unidentified. The data were obtained in a study of T cell responses to AZD1222 COVID-19 vaccine. Study-wide points: The span of vaccine-associated CD4 TCRs extended across spike, with dominance at 160-218 and 743-854. The donor group comprised mostly white British people and more females; the analysis possibly underestimated clonal diversity. Seropositivity was recorded at baseline in only six AZD1222 recipients. The peak T cell response came first, and repertoires were sampled only after it.

V lost 3 bases and J lost 9, with 20 bases in between. Germline V gene lookup returns CDR1 KGHDR and CDR2 SFDVKD. The CDR3 loop spans 16 amino acids. Repertoires were generated with immunoSEQ multiplex PCR, while TCRdb's copy carries only in-frame clones and drops some. The sample includes around 110,000 clones, 92% of them seen just once. Sequences were derived from peripheral blood, sampled on day 0 of AZD1222 vaccination. The chain links TRBV24-1 to TRBJ2-1, with D perhaps TRBD2 (6 bases). This receptor was identified in an adult in good health. The CDR3, as DNA: TGTGCCACCAGTGATGGAGCTAGCGCCGGTAGTGGTGAGCAGTTCTTC. Translating gives CATSDGASAGSGEQFF.